This is a list of T cell receptor beta chains from one sample in a study of cytomegalovirus exposure and HLA in healthy donors. The protocol was immunoSEQ multiplex PCR, while the TCRdb copy is restricted to in-frame clones and leaves out a portion. The data hold about 140,000 clones, with approximately 80% observed a single time. The sequenced material came from PBMCs. The receptors stem from a man under 40 in good health and CMV-seronegative. Both conserved end residues are part of each CDR3. A D gene is named only where the DNA matches it firmly. Not every row has a clone size; where given, it reads once, few, many or a size class.

J: TRBJ2-3; size: .; V: TRBV5-1; D: .; CDR3: CASSLGREITDTQYF; DNA: TGCGCCAGCAGCTTGGGGCGGGAAATTACAGATACGCAGTATTTT
J: TRBJ1-1; size: .; V: TRBV5-4; D: .; CDR3: CASSLGQKNTEAFF; DNA: TGTGCCAGCAGCTTGGGTCAAAAGAACACTGAAGCTTTCTTT
J: TRBJ2-2; size: .; V: TRBV5-1; D: TRBD1; CDR3: CASSLGQAVPGELFF; DNA: TGCGCCAGCAGCTTAGGACAGGCGGTTCCCGGGGAGCTGTTTTTT
J: TRBJ1-1; size: .; V: TRBV9; D: .; CDR3: CASSPQNVPSTEAFF; DNA: TGTGCCAGCAGCCCCCAGAACGTCCCTTCCACTGAAGCTTTCTTT
J: TRBJ1-2; size: .; V: TRBV19; D: TRBD1; CDR3: CASSPDRTARGYTF; DNA: TGTGCCAGTAGTCCGGACAGGACAGCGCGTGGCTACACCTTC
J: TRBJ2-5; size: .; V: TRBV29-1; D: TRBD2; CDR3: CSVSRGTSGQETQYF; DNA: TGCAGCGTGTCACGAGGGACTAGCGGACAAGAGACCCAGTACTTC
J: TRBJ2-7; size: .; V: TRBV5-8; D: TRBD2; CDR3: CASSLSLAGGEQYF; DNA: TGTGCCAGCAGCTTGTCTCTAGCGGGAGGCGAGCAGTACTTC
J: TRBJ2-1; size: .; V: TRBV7-3; D: .; CDR3: CASSPSSEVEQFF; DNA: TGTGCCAGCAGCCCCTCTAGCGAGGTTGAGCAGTTCTTC
J: TRBJ2-7; size: .; V: TRBV5-1; D: .; CDR3: CASSLAGAPYEQYF; DNA: TGCGCCAGCAGCTTGGCAGGGGCCCCCTACGAGCAGTACTTC
J: TRBJ2-7; size: .; V: TRBV29-1; D: .; CDR3: CSVDAYEQYF; DNA: TGCAGCGTTGACGCCTACGAGCAGTACTTC
J: TRBJ2-7; size: once; V: TRBV27; D: .; CDR3: CASSSLMGEPADEQYF; DNA: TGTGCCAGCAGCTCCCTGATGGGAGAGCCGGCGGACGAGCAGTACTTC
J: TRBJ2-4; size: .; V: TRBV7-8; D: TRBD1; CDR3: CASSLKLGQPGKNIQYF; DNA: TGTGCCAGCAGCTTAAAGCTGGGACAGCCCGGTAAAAACATTCAGTACTTC
J: TRBJ2-1; size: .; V: TRBV27; D: TRBD2; CDR3: CASRRSGRMSNEQFF; DNA: TGTGCCAGCAGACGCAGCGGGAGGATGAGCAATGAGCAGTTCTTC
J: TRBJ2-6; size: .; V: TRBV5-4; D: TRBD1; CDR3: CASSFKGASSGANVLTF; DNA: TGTGCCAGCAGCTTTAAGGGGGCGTCTTCTGGGGCCAACGTCCTGACTTTC
J: TRBJ1-2; size: .; V: TRBV6-1; D: TRBD1; CDR3: CASSEDPDPGTDNGYTF; DNA: TGTGCCAGCAGTGAGGACCCCGACCCCGGGACAGATAATGGCTACACCTTC
J: TRBJ2-3; size: few; V: TRBV6-1; D: TRBD1; CDR3: CASSEVASGQGDTQYF; DNA: TGTGCCAGCAGTGAAGTGGCTAGCGGACAGGGGGATACGCAGTATTTT
J: TRBJ1-1; size: few; V: TRBV14; D: .; CDR3: CAVNRSRAEAFF; DNA: TGTGCCGTCAACAGGAGCAGGGCTGAAGCTTTCTTT
J: TRBJ2-2; size: .; V: TRBV30; D: TRBD1; CDR3: CALTGGDWTGELFF; DNA: TGTGCCCTGACAGGGGGCGATTGGACCGGGGAGCTGTTTTTT
J: TRBJ2-5; size: .; V: TRBV5-1; D: TRBD1; CDR3: CASRWDSQETQYF; DNA: TGCGCCAGTCGCTGGGACAGCCAAGAGACCCAGTACTTC
J: TRBJ2-3; size: .; V: TRBV15; D: .; CDR3: CATSTGSAFLSTDTQYF; DNA: TGTGCCACCAGCACGGGGTCGGCCTTCTTAAGCACAGATACGCAGTATTTT
J: TRBJ2-7; size: .; V: TRBV2; D: TRBD1; CDR3: CASSRDRREQYF; DNA: TGTGCCAGCAGTCGGGACAGACGCGAGCAGTACTTC
J: TRBJ2-1; size: .; V: TRBV6-5; D: TRBD2; CDR3: CATGTSGKNEQFF; DNA: TGTGCCACCGGGACTAGCGGGAAAAATGAGCAGTTCTTC
J: TRBJ1-5; size: .; V: TRBV28; D: .; CDR3: CASSPQGTNQPQHF; DNA: TGTGCCAGCAGTCCTCAGGGGACGAATCAGCCCCAGCATTTT
J: TRBJ2-3; size: .; V: TRBV11-2; D: TRBD2; CDR3: CASSSWTSGDSTDTQYF; DNA: TGTGCCAGCAGCTCCTGGACTAGCGGGGACAGCACAGATACGCAGTATTTT
J: TRBJ2-1; size: .; V: TRBV7-8; D: TRBD2; CDR3: CASSLRGLATHEQFF; DNA: TGTGCCAGCAGCTTACGTGGACTAGCGACCCATGAGCAGTTCTTC
J: TRBJ1-2; size: .; V: TRBV6-1; D: .; CDR3: CASSDSDYGYTF; DNA: TGTGCCAGCAGTGACAGTGACTATGGCTACACCTTC
J: TRBJ1-5; size: .; V: TRBV6-1; D: .; CDR3: CASSTREDQPQHF; DNA: TGTGCCAGCAGCACCAGGGAGGATCAGCCCCAGCATTTT
J: TRBJ2-7; size: few; V: TRBV10-1; D: TRBD2; CDR3: CASSESGTSGYEQYF; DNA: TGCGCCAGCAGTGAGTCCGGGACTAGCGGATACGAGCAGTACTTC
J: TRBJ1-2; size: .; V: TRBV21-1; D: .; CDR3: CASRRFRGVNGDRGPYGYTF; DNA: TGTGCCAGCAGAAGGTTTCGGGGGGTAAACGGGGACAGGGGGCCCTATGGCTACACCTTC
J: TRBJ2-3; size: few; V: TRBV4-1; D: TRBD1; CDR3: CASSQPDRGADTQYF; DNA: TGCGCCAGCAGCCAACCAGACAGGGGAGCAGATACGCAGTATTTT
J: TRBJ1-4; size: few; V: TRBV5-1; D: .; CDR3: CASSPTPATNEKLFF; DNA: TGCGCCAGCAGCCCAACACCTGCAACTAATGAAAAACTGTTTTTT
J: TRBJ2-7; size: few; V: TRBV11-2; D: .; CDR3: CASSLSGTGDYEQYF; DNA: TGTGCCAGCAGCTTATCCGGGACGGGGGACTACGAGCAGTACTTC
J: TRBJ2-7; size: .; V: TRBV29-1; D: TRBD2; CDR3: CSVGTSGSYEQYF; DNA: TGCAGCGTCGGGACTAGCGGATCCTACGAGCAGTACTTC
J: TRBJ2-7; size: .; V: TRBV2; D: .; CDR3: CASSEGASSYEQYF; DNA: TGTGCCAGCAGTGAAGGCGCTAGCAGCTACGAGCAGTACTTC
J: TRBJ2-7; size: .; V: TRBV5-1; D: .; CDR3: CASSTGQASYEQYF; DNA: TGCGCCAGCAGCACAGGACAAGCCTCCTACGAGCAGTACTTC
J: TRBJ2-7; size: .; V: TRBV7-9; D: .; CDR3: CASSPGAQSYEQYF; DNA: TGTGCCAGCAGCCCAGGGGCTCAAAGTTACGAGCAGTACTTC
J: TRBJ2-3; size: .; V: TRBV29-1; D: TRBD1; CDR3: CSVDGRQGADTQYF; DNA: TGCAGCGTTGACGGGAGACAGGGGGCAGATACGCAGTATTTT
J: TRBJ2-1; size: .; V: TRBV11-2; D: TRBD2; CDR3: CASSPRTSHNEQFF; DNA: TGTGCCAGCAGCCCAAGGACTAGCCACAATGAGCAGTTCTTC
J: TRBJ2-5; size: few; V: TRBV6-1; D: TRBD2; CDR3: CASSELAGGGETQYF; DNA: TGTGCCAGCAGTGAACTAGCGGGAGGGGGAGAGACCCAGTACTTC
J: TRBJ2-3; size: once; V: TRBV7-8; D: TRBD2; CDR3: CASSFGGGTQFTDTQYF; DNA: TGTGCCAGCAGCTTTGGCGGGGGAACCCAATTCACAGATACGCAGTATTTT
J: TRBJ2-7; size: .; V: TRBV18; D: TRBD1; CDR3: CASSPGTAYEQYF; DNA: TGTGCCAGCTCACCAGGGACAGCCTACGAGCAGTACTTC
J: TRBJ2-2; size: once; V: TRBV27; D: TRBD2; CDR3: CASRGLGEGTGELFF; DNA: TGTGCCAGCAGGGGACTAGGGGAGGGCACCGGGGAGCTGTTTTTT
J: TRBJ2-2; size: .; V: TRBV29-1; D: .; CDR3: CSGSNTGELFF; DNA: TGCAGCGGTAGTAACACCGGGGAGCTGTTTTTT
J: TRBJ1-2; size: .; V: TRBV6-5; D: .; CDR3: CASSYSAVPNYGYTF; DNA: TGTGCCAGCAGTTACTCAGCGGTCCCTAACTATGGCTACACCTTC
J: TRBJ2-7; size: .; V: TRBV27; D: TRBD2; CDR3: CASSTGLAGGHEQYF; DNA: TGTGCCAGCAGTACCGGACTAGCGGGAGGCCACGAGCAGTACTTC
J: TRBJ2-7; size: .; V: TRBV11-2; D: .; CDR3: CASSLDTLSYEQYF; DNA: TGTGCCAGCAGCTTAGATACTCTCTCCTACGAGCAGTACTTC
J: TRBJ1-5; size: .; V: TRBV5-8; D: .; CDR3: CASSLGRGRNQPQHF; DNA: TGTGCCAGCAGCTTGGGTCGGGGTCGCAATCAGCCCCAGCATTTT
J: TRBJ2-5; size: .; V: TRBV2; D: .; CDR3: CASSVGVSRMPQETQYF; DNA: TGTGCCAGCAGTGTCGGGGTATCTAGAATGCCTCAAGAGACCCAGTACTTC
J: TRBJ1-5; size: .; V: TRBV18; D: TRBD1; CDR3: CASSPGTDGNQPQHF; DNA: TGTGCCAGCTCACCAGGGACAGATGGCAATCAGCCCCAGCATTTT
J: TRBJ1-2; size: .; V: TRBV5-4; D: .; CDR3: CASSSQVDGYTF; DNA: TGTGCCAGCAGCTCCCAGGTCGACGGCTACACCTTC
J: TRBJ2-5; size: .; V: TRBV5-1; D: TRBD2; CDR3: CASSGVPGLAEQETQYF; DNA: TGCGCCAGCAGCGGGGTTCCGGGACTAGCGGAACAAGAGACCCAGTACTTC
J: TRBJ1-5; size: .; V: TRBV6-6; D: .; CDR3: CASSQNTGQPQHF; DNA: TGTGCCAGCAGTCAGAACACAGGTCAGCCCCAGCATTTT
J: TRBJ1-1; size: .; V: TRBV11-3; D: .; CDR3: CASSLTGQTEAFF; DNA: TGTGCCAGCAGCTTAACAGGGCAGACTGAAGCTTTCTTT
J: TRBJ1-3; size: .; V: TRBV13; D: .; CDR3: CASSLDHGSGNTIYF; DNA: TGTGCCAGCAGCTTAGATCACGGCTCTGGAAACACCATATATTTT
J: TRBJ1-4; size: .; V: TRBV7-9; D: TRBD1; CDR3: CASRQTGGLVIGEKLFF; DNA: TGTGCCAGCAGACAAACAGGGGGTCTAGTTATAGGTGAAAAACTGTTTTTT
J: TRBJ2-3; size: .; V: TRBV6-1; D: .; CDR3: CASSEPVGPGADTQYF; DNA: TGTGCCAGCAGTGAACCTGTGGGTCCGGGGGCAGATACGCAGTATTTT
J: TRBJ2-7; size: .; V: TRBV27; D: TRBD2; CDR3: CASSLSGLAGAMYF; DNA: TGTGCCAGCAGTTTATCCGGACTAGCGGGAGCCATGTACTTC
J: TRBJ2-3; size: .; V: TRBV30; D: .; CDR3: CAGGLPGADTQYF; DNA: TGTGCCGGGGGACTCCCAGGCGCAGATACGCAGTATTTT
J: TRBJ2-7; size: few; V: TRBV10-1; D: TRBD2; CDR3: CASSAGLAGAYEQYF; DNA: TGCGCCAGCAGTGCGGGACTAGCGGGAGCCTACGAGCAGTACTTC